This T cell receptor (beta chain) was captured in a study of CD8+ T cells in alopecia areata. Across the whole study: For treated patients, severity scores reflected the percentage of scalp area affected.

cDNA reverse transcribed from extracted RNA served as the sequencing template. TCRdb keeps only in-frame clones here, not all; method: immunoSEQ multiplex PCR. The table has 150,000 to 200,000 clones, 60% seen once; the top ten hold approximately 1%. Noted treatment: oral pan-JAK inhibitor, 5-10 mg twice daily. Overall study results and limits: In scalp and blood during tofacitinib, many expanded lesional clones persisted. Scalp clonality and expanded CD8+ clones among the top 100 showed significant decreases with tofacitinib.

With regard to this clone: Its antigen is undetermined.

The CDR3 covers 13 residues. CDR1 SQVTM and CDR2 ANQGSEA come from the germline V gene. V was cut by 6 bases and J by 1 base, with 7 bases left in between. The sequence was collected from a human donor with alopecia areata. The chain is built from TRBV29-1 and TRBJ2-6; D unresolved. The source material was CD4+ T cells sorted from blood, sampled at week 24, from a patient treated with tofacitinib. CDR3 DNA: TGCAGCGTCCCCGATTCTGGGGCCAACGTCCTGACTTTC. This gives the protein CSVPDSGANVLTF.